Below, 9 T cell receptor beta chains from the same sample are listed, as sequenced in a study of CD4 T cells in relation to SARS-CoV-2 and coronaviruses. The unexposed donors gave CD4+ T cells in about 2010-2019, prior to COVID-19. Profiling relied on immunoSEQ multiplex PCR, and the TCRdb table lists in-frame clones only, not all of them. The table lists about 64,000 clones, about 94% of them singletons, with roughly 0.14% in the top ten. Sequencing input: naive CD4+ T cells from PBMCs. Subset indicated: naive CD4+ T cells isolated by negative enrichment. These receptors came from a human donor in good health.

The rearrangement uses TRBV2 and TRBJ2-3; no firm D call. V lost 11 bases and J lost 0, with 9 bases in between. Germline V gives CDR1 SNHLY, CDR2 FYNNEI. This CDR3 is 12 amino acids long. CDR3 residues: CAWQASTDTQYF. The CDR3 coding sequence is TGTGCCTGGCAGGCTAGCACAGATACGCAGTATTTT.

V gene TRBV19 combines with J gene TRBJ1-2, with a tentative D call TRBD1 (6 bases). This CDR3 has 13 amino acids. V lost 6 bases and J lost 4, with 12 bases in between. Germline CDR1 is LNHDA and CDR2 is SQIVND (reference sequence). The CDR3 here is CASSRTEPYGYTF. The CDR3 DNA is TGTGCCAGTAGCCGGACAGAACCCTATGGCTACACCTTC.

A few counts support this clone. The chain has TRBV10-1 and TRBJ2-7; D assignment may be TRBD1 or TRBD2 (5 bases each). The ends were cut back, 6 bases at V and 1 base at J, with 10 bases in the middle. CDR3 length: 13 residues. Germline CDR1 is WNHNN and CDR2 is SYGVQD (reference sequence). The CDR3 is CASRGDRSYEQYF. The DNA for the CDR3 is TGCGCCAGCAGGGGGGACCGATCCTACGAGCAGTACTTC.

The chain carries TRBV18 and TRBJ2-1, with 11 bases that match TRBD2. Germline V gene data show CDR1 as KGHSH and CDR2 as LQKENI. This CDR3 has 16 residues. Losses at the gene ends were 4 bases for V and 4 bases for J; bases not matched to a gene: 6. CDR3 sequence reads: CASSHSGRAWYNEQFF. The CDR3 nucleotides are TGTGCCAGCTCACATAGCGGGAGGGCGTGGTACAATGAGCAGTTCTTC. The full variable domain, in which reference TRBV18 and TRBJ2-1 provide the parts outside the CDR3, is NAGVMQNPRHLVRRRGQEARLRCSPMKGHSHVYWYRQLPEEGLKFMVYLQKENIIDESGMPKERFSAEFPKEGPSILRIQQVVRGDSAAYFCASSHSGRAWYNEQFFGPGTRLTVL.

The chain combines TRBV28 with TRBJ1-4; no reliable D call. This CDR3 contains 19 residues. V shed 2 bases and J shed 0 bases, with 19 bases lying between them. The germline V gene has CDR1 MDHEN and CDR2 SYDVKM. The CDR3: CASSLNPNVRFATNEKLFF. The CDR3 DNA follows: TGTGCCAGCAGTTTAAATCCAAATGTCCGATTTGCAACTAATGAAAAACTGTTTTTT. Full variable domain (remainder filled in from reference TRBV28 and TRBJ1-4): DVKVTQSSRYLVKRTGEKVFLECVQDMDHENMFWYRQDPGLGLRLIYFSYDVKMKEKGDIPEGYSVSREKKERFSLILESASTNQTSMYLCASSLNPNVRFATNEKLFFGSGTQLSVL.

The chain links TRBV28 to TRBJ1-3; D is uncertain. The CDR3 is 14 amino acids. CDR1 and CDR2 from the germline V gene are MDHEN and SYDVKM. The germline V and J ends were trimmed by 6 bases and 0 bases, with 9 bases remaining between them. The CDR3 sequence: CASSRQDSGNTIYF. The DNA of the CDR3 is TGTGCCAGCAGCAGACAAGACTCTGGAAACACCATATATTTT. The full variable domain, in which reference TRBV28 and TRBJ1-3 provide the parts outside the CDR3, is DVKVTQSSRYLVKRTGEKVFLECVQDMDHENMFWYRQDPGLGLRLIYFSYDVKMKEKGDIPEGYSVSREKKERFSLILESASTNQTSMYLCASSRQDSGNTIYFGEGSWLTVV.

The chain uses TRBV6-5 and TRBJ1-1, with a tentative D call TRBD1 (5 bases). Looked up from germline, CDR1 is MNHEY and CDR2 is SVGAGI. This CDR3 is built from 16 residues. V lost 2 bases to trimming and J lost 1 base, with 14 bases between them. The CDR3: CASSYRGLGGNTEAFF. In DNA, the CDR3 is TGTGCCAGCAGTTACAGGGGATTGGGAGGGAACACTGAAGCTTTCTTT.

Written as DNA, the CDR3 is TGTGCCAGCAGTCGCAGGCCAGGGAACACCGGGGAGCTGTTTTTT. The encoded protein is CASSRRPGNTGELFF. The chain employs TRBV25-1 and TRBJ2-2; D remains ambiguous. This CDR3 spans 15 amino acids. CDR1 is MGHDK and CDR2 is SYGVNS in the germline V gene. Trimming removed 5 bases from V and 1 base from J, with 11 bases in between.

This rearrangement joins TRBV25-1 to TRBJ2-7; 11 bases map to TRBD2. J was trimmed by 3 bases and V by 0 bases; bases with no gene match: 4. Looked up from germline, CDR1 is MGHDK and CDR2 is SYGVNS. This CDR3 spans 16 amino acids. The CDR3 loop is CASSEYGTSGNYEQYF. The CDR3 region has the DNA TGTGCCAGCAGTGAATATGGGACTAGCGGTAACTACGAGCAGTACTTC.